The rows below give T cell receptor beta chains drawn from one sample of a study of shared clonotypes between healthy human individuals. Only in-frame clones appear in the TCRdb table, and some are missing; sequencing was by immunoSEQ multiplex PCR. This table holds roughly 2,000,000 clones, approximately 94% found once. The specimen sequenced was naive CD8+ T cells sorted from blood. The receptor set was obtained from a man aged 18 to 29 in good health. CDR3s include the opening cysteine and the closing phenylalanine or tryptophan. A D gene is named only where the DNA matches it firmly. Clone size, where shown, is once, few, many, or a class for clones that have expanded.

TRBV11-2,TRBJ2-1,-,-,CASSSTGMPPKSGEQFF,TGTGCCAGCAGCTCGACCGGTATGCCCCCAAAGTCGGGTGAGCAGTTCTTC
TRBV5-4,TRBJ2-2,-,-,CASSFRGAGELFF,TGTGCCAGCAGCTTTCGGGGAGCCGGGGAGCTGTTTTTT
TRBV5-6,TRBJ2-5,-,-,CASSDENQETQYF,TGTGCCAGCAGCGATGAGAACCAAGAGACCCAGTACTTC
TRBV6-5,TRBJ2-7,-,-,CASRVAYEQYF,TGTGCCAGCAGGGTTGCCTACGAGCAGTACTTC
TRBV11-2,TRBJ2-1,TRBD2,-,CASSSHSGGTYNEQFF,TGTGCCAGCAGCTCCCATAGCGGGGGGACCTACAATGAGCAGTTCTTC
TRBV6-1,TRBJ2-3,-,-,CASNPETGGGDTQYF,TGTGCCAGCAACCCTGAAACCGGGGGTGGAGATACGCAGTATTTT
TRBV9,TRBJ1-5,-,-,CASSPSHVPNQPQHF,TGTGCCAGCAGCCCGTCGCATGTGCCCAATCAGCCCCAGCATTTT
TRBV19,TRBJ1-5,-,-,CASSIPWGNQPQHF,TGTGCCAGTAGTATTCCGTGGGGCAATCAGCCCCAGCATTTT
TRBV7-8,TRBJ1-3,TRBD1,-,CASSLDRGTGNTIYF,TGTGCCAGCAGCTTAGACAGGGGCACTGGAAACACCATATATTTT
TRBV9,TRBJ1-1,-,-,CASSFTLNTEAFF,TGTGCCAGCAGCTTTACCCTGAACACTGAAGCTTTCTTT
TRBV6-5,TRBJ2-7,-,-,CASRQGIHEQYF,TGTGCCAGCCGTCAGGGTATCCACGAGCAGTACTTC
TRBV7-9,TRBJ1-1,-,-,CASSMLEGLNTEAFF,TGTGCCAGCAGCATGCTGGAGGGGCTGAACACTGAAGCTTTCTTT
TRBV27,TRBJ2-1,TRBD2,-,CASSLASGGADEQFF,TGTGCCAGCAGTTTAGCTAGCGGGGGGGCCGATGAGCAGTTCTTC
TRBV19,TRBJ2-3,-,-,CASSIGWESDTQYF,TGTGCCAGTAGTATCGGGTGGGAGTCAGATACGCAGTATTTT
TRBV5-4,TRBJ1-1,TRBD1,-,CASSFPGQGYSEAFF,TGTGCCAGCAGCTTTCCGGGACAGGGGTATTCTGAAGCTTTCTTT
TRBV6-6,TRBJ2-7,TRBD1,-,CASSYRQGYEQYF,TGTGCCAGCAGTTACAGACAGGGCTACGAGCAGTACTTC
TRBV30,TRBJ2-7,-,-,CAWSSPQASRTYEQYF,TGTGCCTGGAGTTCCCCCCAGGCGTCCCGTACCTACGAGCAGTACTTC
TRBV2,TRBJ2-7,TRBD2,-,CAARGTPGIAGGYEQYF,TGTGCCGCCAGAGGGACACCCGGGATAGCGGGAGGCTACGAGCAGTACTTC
TRBV5-4,TRBJ2-3,-,-,CASSLVSGFTDTQYF,TGTGCCAGCAGCTTGGTTAGCGGATTCACAGATACGCAGTATTTT
TRBV29-1,TRBJ2-7,-,-,CSVARDYEQYF,TGCAGCGTTGCCAGGGATTACGAGCAGTACTTC
TRBV7-9,TRBJ1-3,-,-,CASSTGSSGNTIYF,TGTGCCAGCAGCACCGGCAGCTCTGGAAACACCATATATTTT
TRBV4-1,TRBJ2-7,-,-,CASSQVSGLHEQYF,TGCGCCAGCAGCCAAGTATCAGGTTTACACGAGCAGTACTTC
TRBV27,TRBJ2-7,-,-,CASKSGVGSLEQYF,TGTGCCAGCAAGTCAGGGGTAGGGTCTCTCGAGCAGTACTTC
TRBV10-2,TRBJ2-2,TRBD2,-,CASIGLVLNGELFF,TGCGCCAGCATCGGACTAGTTTTGAACGGGGAGCTGTTTTTT
TRBV7-2,TRBJ2-2,-,-,CASSFIGGGELFF,TGTGCCAGCAGCTTTATCGGGGGAGGGGAGCTGTTTTTT
TRBV4-3,TRBJ2-4,TRBD2,-,CASSQDTSGDIQYF,TGCGCCAGCAGCCAAGATACTAGCGGGGACATTCAGTACTTC
TRBV5-6,TRBJ2-1,TRBD2,-,CASSLVAGGYYNEQFF,TGTGCCAGCAGCTTGGTAGCGGGAGGGTACTACAATGAGCAGTTCTTC
TRBV19,TRBJ1-5,-,once,CASSLDTYSNQPQHF,TGTGCCAGTAGTTTAGACACCTATAGCAATCAGCCCCAGCATTTT
TRBV5-6,TRBJ2-2,-,-,CASSLHVPGELFF,TGTGCCAGCAGCCTGCATGTCCCCGGGGAGCTGTTTTTT
TRBV6-5,TRBJ1-1,-,-,CASSPGRVMNTEAFF,TGTGCCAGCAGTCCAGGTAGGGTAATGAACACTGAAGCTTTCTTT
TRBV13,TRBJ2-1,-,-,CASSLGDQNSYNEQFF,TGTGCCAGCAGCTTAGGGGACCAAAATAGCTACAATGAGCAGTTCTTC
TRBV5-1,TRBJ1-1,-,-,CASSLGRGNTEAFF,TGCGCCAGCAGCTTGGGCAGGGGTAACACTGAAGCTTTCTTT
TRBV30,TRBJ1-1,-,-,CAWSPRFAEAFF,TGTGCCTGGAGTCCCAGGTTCGCTGAAGCTTTCTTT
TRBV13,TRBJ1-1,-,-,CASSLGVEAFF,TGTGCCAGCAGCTTAGGTGTTGAAGCTTTCTTT